This record concerns one T cell receptor beta chain sequence. Its antigen is unknown. This entry is derived from a study of cytomegalovirus exposure and HLA in healthy donors. Study findings and constraints: 150 or so TCR beta chains were listed as cytomegalovirus-associated. First-cohort TCR clusters tended to co-occur in the 120 or so validation repertoires, a later analysis found. In vitro data verified a few CMV-associated chains as specific for CMV antigens.

Assay: immunoSEQ multiplex PCR; the TCRdb copy retains only in-frame clones and omits some. The sample records 200,000 or so clones, about four fifths being singletons. This sequence originates from a man aged 18 to 35 in good health and CMV-seropositive. The sample comprised PBMCs.

DNA for the CDR3: TGTGCCAGTAGTATCGGGAGGGGCCGCTCCTACGAGCAGTACTTC. It translates to CASSIGRGRSYEQYF. This chain joins TRBV19 and TRBJ2-7; 8 positions match TRBD2. V was pared by 3 bases and J by 0 bases, with 4 bases of the junction left unmatched. The CDR3 consists of 15 residues. From germline, CDR1 is LNHDA and CDR2 SQIVND (reference sequence).